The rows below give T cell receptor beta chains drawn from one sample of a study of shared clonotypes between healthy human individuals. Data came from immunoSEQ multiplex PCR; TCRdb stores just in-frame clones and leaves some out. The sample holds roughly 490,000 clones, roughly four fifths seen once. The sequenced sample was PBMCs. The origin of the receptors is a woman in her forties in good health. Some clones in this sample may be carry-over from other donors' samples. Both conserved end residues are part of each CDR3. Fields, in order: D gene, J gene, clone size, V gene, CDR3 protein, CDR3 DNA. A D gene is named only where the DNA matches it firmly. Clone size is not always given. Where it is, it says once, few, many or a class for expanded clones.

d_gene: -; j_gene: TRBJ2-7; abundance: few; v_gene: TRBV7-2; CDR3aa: CASSSLYYEQYF; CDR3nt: TGTGCCAGCAGTTCACTCTACTACGAGCAGTACTTC
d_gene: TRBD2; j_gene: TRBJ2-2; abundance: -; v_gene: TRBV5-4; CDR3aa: CASRTGTSGNRGELFF; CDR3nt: TGTGCCAGCCGGACCGGGACTAGCGGGAACCGCGGGGAGCTGTTTTTT
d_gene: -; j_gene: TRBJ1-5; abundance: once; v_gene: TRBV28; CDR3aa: CASGEQVSNQPQHF; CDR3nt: TGTGCCAGCGGGGAACAGGTGAGCAATCAGCCCCAGCATTTT
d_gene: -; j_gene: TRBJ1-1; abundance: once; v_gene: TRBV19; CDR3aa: CASSIGGLTEAFF; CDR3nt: TGTGCCAGTAGTATTGGGGGGCTTACTGAAGCTTTCTTT
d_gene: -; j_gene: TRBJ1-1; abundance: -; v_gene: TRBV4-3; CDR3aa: CASSQEAPGHTEAFF; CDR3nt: TGCGCCAGCAGCCAAGAGGCCCCCGGGCACACTGAAGCTTTCTTT
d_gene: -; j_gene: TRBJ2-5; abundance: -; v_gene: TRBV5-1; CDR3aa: CASSFGETQYF; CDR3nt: TGCGCCAGCAGCTTTGGAGAGACCCAGTACTTC
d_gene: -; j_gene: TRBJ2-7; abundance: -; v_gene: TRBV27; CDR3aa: CASSQPGRPYEQYF; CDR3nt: TGTGCCAGCAGTCAACCGGGACGTCCCTACGAGCAGTACTTC
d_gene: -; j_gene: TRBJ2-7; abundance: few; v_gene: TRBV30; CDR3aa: CAWSETSDEQYF; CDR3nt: TGTGCCTGGAGTGAGACTTCCGACGAGCAGTACTTC
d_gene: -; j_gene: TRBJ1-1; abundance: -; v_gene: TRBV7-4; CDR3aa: CASSSQRGREAFF; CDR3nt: TGTGCCAGCAGCTCCCAGAGAGGTCGGGAAGCTTTCTTT
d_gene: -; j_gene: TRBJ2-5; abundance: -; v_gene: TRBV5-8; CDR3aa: CASNHRPAGEETQYF; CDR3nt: TGTGCCAGCAACCACCGGCCCGCAGGGGAAGAGACCCAGTACTTC
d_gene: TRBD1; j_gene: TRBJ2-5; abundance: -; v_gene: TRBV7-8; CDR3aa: CASSTRGKAQETQYF; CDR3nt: TGTGCCAGCAGCACCAGGGGGAAGGCGCAAGAGACCCAGTACTTC
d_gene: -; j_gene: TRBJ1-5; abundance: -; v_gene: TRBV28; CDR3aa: CASGRHPNQPQHF; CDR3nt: TGTGCCAGCGGCCGACACCCCAATCAGCCCCAGCATTTT
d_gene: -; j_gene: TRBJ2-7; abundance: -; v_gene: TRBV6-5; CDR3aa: CASSYRDKAYEQYF; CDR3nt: TGTGCCAGCAGTTACCGGGACAAAGCCTACGAGCAGTACTTC
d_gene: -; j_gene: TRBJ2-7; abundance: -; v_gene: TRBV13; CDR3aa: CASSLGRRAPYEQYF; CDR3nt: TGTGCCAGCAGCTTAGGCAGGCGCGCCCCCTACGAGCAGTACTTC
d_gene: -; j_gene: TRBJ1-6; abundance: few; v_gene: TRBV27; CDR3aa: CASSWRGDNSPLHF; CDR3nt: TGTGCCAGCAGTTGGAGAGGTGACAATTCACCCCTCCACTTT
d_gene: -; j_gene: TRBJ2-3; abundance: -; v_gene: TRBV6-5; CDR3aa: CASRTRRRGTDTQYF; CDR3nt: TGTGCCAGCAGAACCCGACGAAGGGGCACAGATACGCAGTATTTT
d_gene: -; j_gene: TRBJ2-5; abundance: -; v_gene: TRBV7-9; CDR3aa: CASTPSARGETQYF; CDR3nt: TGTGCCAGCACCCCCAGCGCCAGGGGAGAGACCCAGTACTTC
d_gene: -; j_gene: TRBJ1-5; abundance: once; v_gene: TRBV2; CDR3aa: CASKKGRVENQPQHF; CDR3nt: TGTGCCAGCAAAAAGGGCAGGGTGGAAAATCAGCCCCAGCATTTT
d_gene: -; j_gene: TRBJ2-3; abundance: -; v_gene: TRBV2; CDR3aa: CASSWSGVDTQYF; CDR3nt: TGTGCCAGCAGTTGGTCAGGGGTAGATACGCAGTATTTT
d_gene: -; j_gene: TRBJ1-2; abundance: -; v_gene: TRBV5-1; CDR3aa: CASSLSGTSYGYTF; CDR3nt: TGCGCCAGCAGCTTGTCTGGGACATCCTATGGCTACACCTTC
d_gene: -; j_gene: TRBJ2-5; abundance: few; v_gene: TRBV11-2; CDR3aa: CASSQEKETQYF; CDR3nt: TGTGCCAGCAGCCAGGAAAAAGAGACCCAGTACTTC
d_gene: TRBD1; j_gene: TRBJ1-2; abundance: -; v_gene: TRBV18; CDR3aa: CASSRDRRNYGYTF; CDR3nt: TGTGCCAGCTCACGGGACAGGAGAAACTATGGCTACACCTTC
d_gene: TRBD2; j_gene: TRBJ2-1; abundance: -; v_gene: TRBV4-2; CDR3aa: CASSQEGLGSPYNEQFF; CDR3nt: TGTGCCAGCAGCCAAGAGGGACTAGGATCCCCCTACAATGAGCAGTTCTTC
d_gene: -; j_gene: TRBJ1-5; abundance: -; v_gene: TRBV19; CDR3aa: CASSITREGNQPQHF; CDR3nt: TGTGCCAGTAGTATTACCAGGGAGGGCAATCAGCCCCAGCATTTT
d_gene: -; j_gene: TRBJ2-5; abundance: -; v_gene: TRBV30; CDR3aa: CAWNTGAGETQYF; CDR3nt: TGTGCCTGGAACACGGGGGCGGGAGAGACCCAGTACTTC
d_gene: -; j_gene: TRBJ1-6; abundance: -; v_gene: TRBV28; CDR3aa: CASRQSSYNSPLHF; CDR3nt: TGTGCCAGCAGGCAAAGCTCCTATAATTCACCCCTCCACTTT
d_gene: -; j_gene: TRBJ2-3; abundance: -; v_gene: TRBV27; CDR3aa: CASSLVRGTDTQYF; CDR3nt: TGTGCCAGCAGTTTAGTCAGGGGTACAGATACGCAGTATTTT
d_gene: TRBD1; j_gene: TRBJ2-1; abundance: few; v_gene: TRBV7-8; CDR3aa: CASRPTGFMGDEQFF; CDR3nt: TGTGCCAGCAGACCGACAGGGTTTATGGGCGATGAGCAGTTCTTC
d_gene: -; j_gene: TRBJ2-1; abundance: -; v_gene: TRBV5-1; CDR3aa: CASGPDSYNEQFF; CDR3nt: TGCGCCAGCGGTCCAGACAGCTACAATGAGCAGTTCTTC
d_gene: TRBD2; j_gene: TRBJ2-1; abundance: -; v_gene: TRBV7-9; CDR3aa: CASSFGTSAYNEQFF; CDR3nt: TGTGCCAGCAGCTTCGGGACTAGCGCTTACAATGAGCAGTTCTTC
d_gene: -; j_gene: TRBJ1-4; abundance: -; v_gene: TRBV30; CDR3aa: CAWSGSTNEKLFF; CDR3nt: TGTGCCTGGAGTGGCTCAACTAATGAAAAACTGTTTTTT
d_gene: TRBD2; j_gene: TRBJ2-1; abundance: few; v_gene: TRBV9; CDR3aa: CASSVGVAGDNEQFF; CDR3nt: TGTGCCAGCAGCGTAGGGGTAGCGGGGGACAATGAGCAGTTCTTC
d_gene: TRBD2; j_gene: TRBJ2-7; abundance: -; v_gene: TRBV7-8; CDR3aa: CASSSPGAGGEEQYF; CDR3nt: TGTGCCAGCAGCTCCCCCGGGGCGGGAGGGGAGGAGCAGTACTTC
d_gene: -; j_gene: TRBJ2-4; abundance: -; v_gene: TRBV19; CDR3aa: CASSISGVGLGGLNIQYF; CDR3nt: TGTGCCAGTAGTATATCGGGTGTCGGGTTGGGGGGTCTGAACATTCAGTACTTC
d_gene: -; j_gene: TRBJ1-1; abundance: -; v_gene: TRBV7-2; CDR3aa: CASSPWAVLKNTEAFF; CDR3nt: TGTGCCAGCAGCCCCTGGGCCGTGTTGAAGAACACTGAAGCTTTCTTT
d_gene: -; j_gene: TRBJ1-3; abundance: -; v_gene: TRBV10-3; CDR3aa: CAIGGALGARSSGNTIYF; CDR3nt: TGTGCCATCGGGGGGGCCCTGGGAGCGCGAAGCTCTGGAAACACCATATATTTT
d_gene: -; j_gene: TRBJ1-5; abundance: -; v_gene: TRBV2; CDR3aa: CASSGSLNQPQHF; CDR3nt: TGTGCCAGCAGTGGGAGCCTAAATCAGCCCCAGCATTTT
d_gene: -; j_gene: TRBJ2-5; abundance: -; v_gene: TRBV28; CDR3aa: CASSRDLRRDQYF; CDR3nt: TGTGCCAGTTCTAGGGACCTGCGACGGGACCAGTACTTC
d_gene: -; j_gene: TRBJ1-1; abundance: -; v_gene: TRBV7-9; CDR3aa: CASSPPRGLGTEAFF; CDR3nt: TGTGCCAGCAGCCCCCCTCGGGGGTTGGGAACTGAAGCTTTCTTT
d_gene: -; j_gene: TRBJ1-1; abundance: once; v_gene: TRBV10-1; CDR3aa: CALLTQRGTQNTEAFF; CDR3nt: TGCGCCTTACTAACCCAGCGGGGCACCCAGAACACTGAAGCTTTCTTT
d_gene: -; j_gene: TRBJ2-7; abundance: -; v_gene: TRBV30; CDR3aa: CAWSVGNEQYF; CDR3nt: TGTGCCTGGAGTGTTGGGAACGAGCAGTACTTC
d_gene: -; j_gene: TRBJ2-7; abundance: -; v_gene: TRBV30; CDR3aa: CAMDNSYEQYF; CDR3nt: TGTGCAATGGACAACTCCTACGAGCAGTACTTC
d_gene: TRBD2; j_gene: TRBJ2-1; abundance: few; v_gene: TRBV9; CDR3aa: CASSVGEGTSGRWNEQFF; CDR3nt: TGTGCCAGCAGCGTAGGGGAGGGGACTAGCGGGAGGTGGAATGAGCAGTTCTTC
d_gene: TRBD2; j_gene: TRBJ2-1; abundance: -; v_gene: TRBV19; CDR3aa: CASSMTSGKVGYHEQFF; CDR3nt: TGTGCCAGTAGTATGACTAGCGGGAAGGTCGGATATCATGAGCAGTTCTTC
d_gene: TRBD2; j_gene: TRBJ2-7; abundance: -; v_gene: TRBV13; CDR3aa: CASSLASGSVGSSGFYEQYF; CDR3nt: TGTGCCAGCAGCTTAGCAAGCGGGAGTGTAGGGTCGTCGGGTTTCTACGAGCAGTACTTC
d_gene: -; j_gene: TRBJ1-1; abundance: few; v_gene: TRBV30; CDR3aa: CAWSVYFAEAFF; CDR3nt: TGTGCCTGGAGTGTATATTTTGCTGAAGCTTTCTTT
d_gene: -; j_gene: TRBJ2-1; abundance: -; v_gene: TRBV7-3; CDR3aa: CASSPGTTSLGEQFF; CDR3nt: TGTGCCAGCAGCCCCGGGACCACCTCCCTTGGTGAGCAGTTCTTC
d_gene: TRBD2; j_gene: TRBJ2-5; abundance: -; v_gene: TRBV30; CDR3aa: CAWSVETGTSGEETQYF; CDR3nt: TGTGCCTGGAGTGTAGAAACGGGGACTAGCGGGGAAGAGACCCAGTACTTC
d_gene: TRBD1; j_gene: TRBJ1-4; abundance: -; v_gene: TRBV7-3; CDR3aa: CASSAGQGFEKLFF; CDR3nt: TGTGCCAGCAGCGCGGGACAGGGATTCGAGAAACTGTTTTTT
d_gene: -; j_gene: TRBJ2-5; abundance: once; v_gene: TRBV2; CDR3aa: CASTGLANSETQYF; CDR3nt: TGTGCCAGCACCGGACTCGCCAATTCGGAGACCCAGTACTTC